A single sample is the source of the 22 T cell receptor beta chains below, sequenced in a study of technical replicates of blood from a handful of donors (dated by TCRdb to 2016 to 2017). The method was the immunoSEQ multiplex PCR assay. Entries here come from immuneACCESS through TCRdb and include only in-frame sequences with V and J called. Some clones fail to appear in such tables; in the studies checked, an unresolved V gene covers under half of the shortfall, and the cause of the remainder is unknown. This sample has about 76,000 clones in its table, and 85% to 95% of those were observed once. Around 0.37% of the sample rests with the top ten. The sample was T cells isolated from PBMCs. The source is a human donor in good health.

The chain couples TRBV9 to TRBJ2-7; TRBD1 matches at 10 bases. The CDR3 loop spans 14 amino acids. Germline trimming cut 4 bases from V and 7 bases from J; bases unmatched to any gene: 8. The germline CDR1 and CDR2 sequences are SGDLS and YYNGEE. The CDR3: CASSLLGTGDEQYF. The CDR3 DNA follows: TGTGCCAGCAGCCTATTAGGGACAGGGGATGAGCAGTACTTC.

The gene calls are TRBV5-5 and TRBJ2-5; no clear D. V lost 3 bases, J lost 3 bases, and 6 bases lay in between. Germline V gene sequence: CDR1 SGHKS, CDR2 YYEKEE (reference sequence). CDR3 size: 12 residues. CDR3 residues: CASSWSEETQYF. The DNA for the CDR3 is TGTGCCAGCAGCTGGAGTGAAGAGACCCAGTACTTC.

V and J are TRBV7-8 and TRBJ1-3, with D tentatively TRBD1 (6 bases). The CDR3 runs to 13 residues. Germline CDR1 SGHVS, CDR2 FQNEAQ. Deletions cut 2 bases from V and 8 bases from J, with 10 bases between. The CDR3 protein is CASSLTGSDTIYF. The CDR3 nucleotides are TGTGCCAGCAGCTTAACAGGGAGCGACACCATATATTTT. The full variable domain, its missing parts supplied by reference TRBV7-8 and TRBJ1-3, is GAGVSQSPRYKVAKRGQDVALRCDPISGHVSLFWYQQALGQGPEFLTYFQNEAQLDKSGLPSDRFFAERPEGSVSTLKIQRTQQEDSAVYLCASSLTGSDTIYFGEGSWLTVV.

CDR3 protein: CASDQTGLQETQYF. CDR3 DNA sequence: TGTGCCAGCGACCAGACAGGGTTGCAAGAGACCCAGTACTTC. This chain connects TRBV6-1 to TRBJ2-5, with TRBD1 matching 7 bases. This CDR3 is built from 14 residues. Germline-derived CDR1 and CDR2 are MNHNS and SASEGT. The J segment lost 2 bases and the V segment lost 8 bases, leaving 8 bases of the junction unmatched.

V usage is TRBV29-1 and J usage is TRBJ1-1; possibly TRBD1 for D (5 bases). CDR1 and CDR2 (germline): SQVTM, ANQGSEA. The CDR3 contains 13 residues. V lost 5 bases and J 3 bases, leaving 13 bases between the germline ends. For the CDR3, the DNA is TGCAGCGTTCCACGCGGAGGGGACACTGAAGCTTTCTTT. It yields the protein CSVPRGGDTEAFF.

To note about this clone: The same CDR3 can be traced to other DNA sequences in this sample. J is TRBJ2-1 and V is TRBV9; D gene unclear. The CDR3 spans 14 residues. The V gene's germline CDR1 is SGDLS and CDR2 YYNGEE. V lost 2 bases, J lost 0 bases, and 6 bases lay in between. CDR3 bases: TGTGCCAGCAGCGTGAGTAGCTCCTACAATGAGCAGTTCTTC. This gives the protein CASSVSSSYNEQFF.

This clone was detected once. The CDR3 bases are TGTGCCAGTAGTGCTGACTTCGGGGGGGAGCAGTACTTC. It translates to CASSADFGGEQYF. This chain connects TRBV19 to TRBJ2-7; 7 nucleotides agree with TRBD2. The CDR3 covers 13 residues. Unmatched junction bases numbered 8, after V lost 5 bases and J lost 7 bases. Germline V lookup: CDR1 LNHDA, CDR2 SQIVND (reference sequence).

This chain joins TRBV11-3 and TRBJ2-2; possible D gene TRBD2, 5 bases. The CDR3 spans 12 residues. The germline CDR1 and CDR2 sequences are SGHNT and YENEEA. V was clipped by 5 bases and J by 10 bases, with 11 bases between them. The CDR3 coding sequence is TGTGCCAGCAGCGATGGTCGGGAGGAGCTGTTTTTT. This encodes CASSDGREELFF.

V gene TRBV5-6 combines with J gene TRBJ1-1, with TRBD1 identical over 10 bases. V lost 5 bases, J lost 3 bases, and 7 bases stayed unmatched. This CDR3 is 15 amino acids long. Germline V CDR1 and CDR2: SGHDT, YYEEEE. The CDR3 loop reads CASSGQGGRDTEAFF. CDR3 nucleotides: TGTGCCAGCAGTGGACAGGGGGGACGGGACACTGAAGCTTTCTTT.

In this sample, this clone turned up once. The chain's CDR3 is CAISESGQAGRGNPGYTF. The CDR3 region has the DNA TGTGCCATCAGTGAGTCGGGACAGGCGGGCAGGGGGAACCCCGGCTACACCTTC. The chain joins TRBV10-3 to TRBJ1-2; the match to TRBD1 covers 8 bases. This CDR3 has 18 residues. The germline CDR1 and CDR2 sequences are ENHRY and SYGVKD. V lost 0 bases to trimming and J lost 8 bases; unmatched junction nucleotides: 17.

The chain uses TRBV9 and TRBJ1-5; no definite D call. Per the germline V gene, CDR1 is SGDLS and CDR2 is YYNGEE. Between the trimmed V and J ends, which lost 4 bases and 1 base, there was a span of 3 bases. This CDR3 is built from 12 residues. The CDR3 region has the DNA TGTGCCAGCAGCCAAAGCAATCAGCCCCAGCATTTT. Amino acid sequence: CASSQSNQPQHF.

The chain carries TRBV7-9 and TRBJ1-5, with TRBD1 matching 7 bases. The CDR3 totals 15 residues. Unmatched junction bases numbered 5, after V lost 5 bases and J lost 1 base. The germline CDR1 and CDR2 sequences are SEHNR and FQNEAQ (reference sequence). CDR3 DNA: TGTGCCAGCAGCGAGGGACAGATAAGCAATCAGCCCCAGCATTTT. Translated, it gives CASSEGQISNQPQHF. Together with reference TRBV7-9 and TRBJ1-5, the CDR3 gives the full variable domain: DTGVSQNPRHKITKRGQNVTFRCDPISEHNRLYWYRQTLGQGPEFLTYFQNEAQLEKSRLLSDRFSAERPKGSFSTLEIQRTEQGDSAMYLCASSEGQISNQPQHFGDGTRLSIL.

CDR3 amino acids: CAWSDTRYTGELFF. Written as DNA, the CDR3 is TGTGCCTGGAGTGATACCCGGTACACCGGGGAGCTGTTTTTT. The chain joins TRBV30 to TRBJ2-2; D is undetermined. Trimming pared 1 base from V and 3 bases from J, leaving 9 bases between. Looked up from germline, CDR1 is GTSNPN and CDR2 is SVGIG (reference sequence). This CDR3 region has 14 residues.

The chain links TRBV4-2 to TRBJ2-3; the match to TRBD2 covers 14 bases. CDR3 length: 17 residues. Germline CDR1 reads LGHNA; CDR2 reads YNFKEQ. Germline trimming cut 4 bases from V and 2 bases from J; bases unmatched to any gene: 5. The CDR3 protein is CASSPRTSGRYTDTQYF. The CDR3 region has the DNA TGTGCCAGCAGCCCCCGGACTAGCGGGAGGTACACAGATACGCAGTATTTT.

CDR3 DNA: TGTGCCAGCAGTGAAGCGCACAGGGGGCCAGAGACCCAGTACTTC. Translation gives CASSEAHRGPETQYF. V and J are TRBV6-1 and TRBJ2-5; 9 bases are shared with TRBD1. The CDR3 is 15 amino acids. Germline V lookup: CDR1 MNHNS, CDR2 SASEGT. The junction had 3 bases not matched to a gene; V was cut back by 0 bases and J by 4 bases.

This chain links TRBV27 with TRBJ1-5; 8 positions agree with TRBD1. The length of the CDR3 is 13 residues. Trimming removed 6 bases from V and 6 bases from J; junction bases left unmatched: 4. Germline values: CDR1 MNHEY, CDR2 SMNVEV (reference sequence). In nucleotides, the CDR3 is TGTGCCAGCAGGGACAGGGAAAGTCAGCCCCAGCATTTT. It is translated as CASRDRESQPQHF.

V usage is TRBV7-8 and J usage is TRBJ2-3; D may be TRBD2 (6 bases). This CDR3 spans 11 amino acids. The germline V gene encodes CDR1 SGHVS and CDR2 FQNEAQ. Trimming removed 4 bases from V and 7 bases from J, with 6 bases in between. The CDR3 DNA reads TGTGCCAGCAGCTGGGACTATACGCAGTATTTT. It codes for CASSWDYTQYF.

J is TRBJ2-7 and V is TRBV10-3; 9 bases line up with TRBD1. CDR1 is ENHRY, CDR2 SYGVKD, per germline. The CDR3 contains 17 residues. V lost 0 bases, J lost 5 bases, and 11 bases stayed unmatched. In nucleotides, the CDR3 is TGTGCCATCAGTGAGTCGTCCCTTGGGACAGGGTTTCACGAGCAGTACTTC. It translates to CAISESSLGTGFHEQYF.

This clone occurred once. The chain couples TRBV21-1 to TRBJ2-7; the table gives TRBD2 as D, unverified against the DNA. TRBV21-1 is a pseudogene locus. CDR3 size: 15 residues. The CDR3: CASIAGRPFSYEQYF. CDR3 nucleotides: TGTGCCAGCATCGCCGGGAGGCCCTTTTCCTACGAGCAGTACTTC.

The chain recombines TRBV7-2 with TRBJ2-7; 8 nucleotides align to TRBD2. V shed 1 base and J 0 bases; nucleotides not matched to a gene: 5. Germline V gene data show CDR1 as SGHTA and CDR2 as FQGNSA. The CDR3 is 16 residues long. The CDR3, as DNA: TGTGCCAGCAGCTTAGTAGGCGGGAGGAGCTCCTACGAGCAGTACTTC. Its translation: CASSLVGGRSSYEQYF.

V is TRBV6-5 and J is TRBJ1-1; D remains ambiguous. Trimming took 6 bases from V and 2 from J, leaving 13 bases between them. The germline CDR1 and CDR2 sequences are MNHEY and SVGAGI. This CDR3 contains 14 residues. The CDR3 is CASREAGSNTEAFF. The CDR3 region has the DNA TGTGCCAGCAGAGAAGCGGGGTCAAACACTGAAGCTTTCTTT.

The chain employs TRBV6-1 and TRBJ1-5; D ambiguous. V dropped 5 bases and J dropped 5 bases, with 10 bases sitting between them. The CDR3 runs 13 residues. CDR1 and CDR2 from the germline V gene are MNHNS and SASEGT. For the CDR3, the DNA is TGTGCCAGCAGTCCTGACTGGGATCAGCCCCAGCATTTT. Protein sequence: CASSPDWDQPQHF.